This T cell receptor (beta chain) was sequenced in a study of metastatic and nonmetastatic thyroid tumors. Trimming removed 4 bases from V and 2 bases from J, with 11 bases in between. The V gene's germline CDR1 is ENHRY and CDR2 SYGVKD. CDR3 size: 14 residues. MiXCR was used by TCRdb to re-call the PCR reads. The sample records around 6,600 clones, 27% being singletons. Every patient underwent thyroid surgery untreated. This sequence joins TRBV10-3 and TRBJ1-2, with D possibly TRBD1 on 5 matching bases. This TCR came from a male donor with papillary thyroid cancer or a benign thyroid nodule (not recorded which). Some clones in this sample may be carry-over from other donors' samples. The sequenced sample consisted of adjacent normal tissue. In nucleotides, the CDR3 is TGTGCCATCAGTGTCAGCGGGGCCAACTATGGCTACACCTTC. Protein: CAISVSGANYGYTF.